This T cell receptor beta chain was sequenced during a study of shared clonotypes between healthy human individuals. General study points: Non-shared clonotypes were found to have lower generation probabilities than the clonotypes that were shared by all four of the sorted-subset donors. The naive CD4 repertoires of several donors were compared, and around 5% of clonotypes were shared.

Looked up from germline, CDR1 is MRHNA and CDR2 is SNTAGT. V shed 5 bases and J shed 2 bases, with 9 bases lying between them. This CDR3 spans 13 amino acids. Turning to this clone: Its antigen remains unknown.

As handled by the study authors: ImmunoSEQ only sent back junction sequences with no quality scores, so filtering was done differently. TCRdb's table, derived via immunoSEQ multiplex PCR, lists solely in-frame clones and lacks some. V and J calls and clone size are as listed in that table; D and trimming were resolved from the DNA. The data contain around 980,000 clones, around 78% of them seen just once; the ten biggest clones take up roughly 0.55%. The rearrangement links TRBV6-4 to TRBJ1-1; D is possibly TRBD1 (5 bases). The TCR comes from a man aged 18 to 30 in good health. Some clones in this sample may be carry-over from other donors' samples. The material sequenced was memory CD4+ T cells from PBMCs. The subset here: CD45RA-negative fraction. The CDR3 loop is CASSFQGNTEAFF. CDR3 in DNA: TGTGCCAGCAGTTTCCAGGGAAACACTGAAGCTTTCTTT.